This T cell receptor beta chain was recorded in a study of T cells in Graves' hyperthyroidism and ophthalmopathy. Study-wide points: In blood, most of the thyroid clonotypes expanded above 0.001 were also present. A 13 V-J signature model discriminated ophthalmopathy versus stable hyperthyroidism.

Patients showing uncontrolled infection, other autoimmune disease, pregnancy or lactation were ineligible. Used for diagnoses were clinical symptoms, serum thyroxine and TRAb, thyroid ultrasound and orbital computed tomography. TCR beta CDR3 regions were amplified from RNA. Using the HTBI primer set, a first-round RT-PCR was run on the TCR CDR3. TCRdb called the multiplex PCR reads again in MiXCR, with one record for every CDR3 protein. This sample has hundreds of thousands of distinct CDR3 sequences, with over 40% found just once. The germline CDR1 and CDR2 sequences are SQVTM and ANQGSEA. The CDR3 covers 12 residues. V lost 5 bases and J lost 6, with 11 bases in between. This clonotype was seen ten or more times. The antigen remains unidentified.

The TCR originated in an adult man with Graves' disease, either hyperthyroidism or ophthalmopathy (not recorded which). Source material: peripheral blood or thyroid tissue (not recorded which). This chain uses TRBV29-1 with TRBJ1-5, with TRBD1 as a possible D gene (5 bases). CDR3 loop: CSVRGEGQPQHF. The CDR3 DNA follows: TGCAGCGTTAGAGGGGAGGGTCAGCCCCAGCATTTT.